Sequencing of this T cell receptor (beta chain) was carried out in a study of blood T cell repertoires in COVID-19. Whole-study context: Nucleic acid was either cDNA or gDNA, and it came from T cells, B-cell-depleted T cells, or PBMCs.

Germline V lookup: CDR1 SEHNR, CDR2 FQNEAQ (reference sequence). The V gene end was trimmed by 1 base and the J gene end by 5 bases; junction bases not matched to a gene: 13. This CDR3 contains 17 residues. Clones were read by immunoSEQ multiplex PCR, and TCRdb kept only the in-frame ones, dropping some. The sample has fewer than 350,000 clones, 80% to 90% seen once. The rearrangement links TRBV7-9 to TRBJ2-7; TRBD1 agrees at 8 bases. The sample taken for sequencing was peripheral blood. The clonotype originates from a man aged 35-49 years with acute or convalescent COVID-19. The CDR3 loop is CASSLVGRGPRIHEQYF. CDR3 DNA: TGTGCCAGCAGCTTAGTTGGCAGGGGGCCGCGTATCCACGAGCAGTACTTC. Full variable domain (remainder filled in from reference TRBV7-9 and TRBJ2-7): DTGVSQNPRHKITKRGQNVTFRCDPISEHNRLYWYRQTLGQGPEFLTYFQNEAQLEKSRLLSDRFSAERPKGSFSTLEIQRTEQGDSAMYLCASSLVGRGPRIHEQYFGPGTRLTVT.